This T cell receptor beta chain originates from a study of PD-L1 blockade in urothelial cancer. Time point here: pretreatment peripheral blood. The V gene end was trimmed by 1 base and the J gene end by 7 bases; junction bases not matched to a gene: 6. The CDR3 is 14 residues long. CDR1 and CDR2 from the germline V gene are SEHNR and FQNEAQ (reference sequence). Here immunoSEQ multiplex PCR was the method, and the copy in TCRdb shows in-frame clones only, minus some. The sample has under 70,000 clones, around four fifths seen once. Sequenced material: PBMCs, taken around atezolizumab (anti-PD-L1) treatment. The chain uses TRBV7-9 and TRBJ2-5; 7 nucleotides match TRBD1. The receptor was derived from a man in his 70s with urothelial cancer. The CDR3 nucleotides read TGTGCCAGCAGCTTAGTGGGACAGCGCGGGACCCAGTACTTC. Encoded protein: CASSLVGQRGTQYF.